This TCR beta chain was retrieved from a study of cytomegalovirus exposure and HLA in healthy donors. Study observations and caveats: TCR beta sequences reportedly predicted most subjects' HLA-A and HLA-B alleles accurately.

The CDR3 is 13 residues long. The V end was cut by 2 bases, the J end by 3 bases, with 8 bases between. The V gene's germline CDR1 is SGHNT and CDR2 YYREEE (reference sequence). Turning to this clone: Its specificity is unknown.

Use of 60 Vbeta and 13 Jbeta primers characterized the PCR. The table came from immunoSEQ multiplex PCR; TCRdb's copy has only in-frame clones and leaves some out. Seen here are about 160,000 clones, roughly 77% observed once, and the top ten hold more than 3.5%. The sequencing sample was made of PBMCs. The chain couples TRBV5-4 to TRBJ1-1; D is undetermined. The receptor was derived from a man between 25 and 39 years old in good health and CMV-seropositive. The CDR3: CASSFVVDTEAFF. Written as DNA, the CDR3 is TGTGCCAGCAGCTTTGTAGTGGACACTGAAGCTTTCTTT. The full variable domain, rest sourced from reference TRBV5-4 and TRBJ1-1, is ETGVTQSPTHLIKTRGQQVTLRCSSQSGHNTVSWYQQALGQGPQFIFQYYREEENGRGNFPPRFSGLQFPNYSSELNVNALELDDSALYLCASSFVVDTEAFFGQGTRLTVV.